These 20 T cell receptor beta chains share one sample of origin, sequenced in a study of blood T cell repertoires in COVID-19. The data were produced by immunoSEQ multiplex PCR, yet TCRdb's version contains in-frame clones alone and is incomplete. The data contain 55,000 to 80,000 clones, around four fifths of them singletons. The sequencing input was peripheral blood. These receptors were taken from a man aged 45-65 years with active COVID-19.

Only a few counts were recorded for this clone. The chain couples TRBV7-9 to TRBJ1-4, with D possibly matching TRBD1 (5 bases). The V gene lost 6 bases and the J gene lost 7 bases, with 9 bases spanning the gap. The germline CDR1 and CDR2 sequences are SEHNR and FQNEAQ (reference sequence). This CDR3 spans 12 amino acids. In DNA form, the CDR3 reads TGTGCCAGCAGTGACAGACTTGAAAAACTGTTTTTT. Translation gives CASSDRLEKLFF.

The genes are TRBV19 and TRBJ1-4; no definite D call. Germline CDR1 reads LNHDA; CDR2 reads SQIVND (reference sequence). V shed 2 bases and J shed 0 bases, with 7 bases lying between them. The CDR3 has 15 residues. The CDR3 DNA is TGTGCCAGTAGTATATATGGAGCAACTAATGAAAAACTGTTTTTT. Protein sequence: CASSIYGATNEKLFF.

This clone was counted only a few times. This chain links TRBV6-2 or TRBV6-3 with TRBJ2-7, with D possibly TRBD2 on 6 matching bases. Between the trimmed V and J ends, which lost 4 bases and 2 bases, there was a span of 9 bases. The CDR3 totals 13 residues. Germline values: CDR1 MNHEY, CDR2 SVGEGT. The CDR3 protein is CASSWAGTYEQYF. In DNA form, the CDR3 reads TGTGCCAGCAGTTGGGCGGGGACCTACGAGCAGTACTTC.

This chain uses TRBV6-5 with TRBJ1-5, with D maybe TRBD1 (5 bases). V lost 6 bases and J lost 8, with 14 bases in between. In germline, CDR1 is MNHEY, CDR2 SVGAGI. The CDR3 sequence is 13 residues long. The CDR3 DNA is TGTGCCAGCAGAGGTACAGGTGAAAAGCCCCAGCATTTT. Protein sequence: CASRGTGEKPQHF.

The chain combines TRBV2 with TRBJ2-3; possible D gene TRBD2, 6 bases. In germline, CDR1 is SNHLY, CDR2 FYNNEI. This CDR3 region has 15 residues. Trimming shortened V by 4 bases and J by 6 bases, and 17 bases separated the two germline ends. Here the CDR3 DNA reads TGTGCCAGCAGTGGAGCTGGGCGGGGCGGCGATACGCAGTATTTT. It codes for CASSGAGRGGDTQYF.

In this sample, this clone turned up once. The V call is TRBV5-1, the J call TRBJ2-1; TRBD2 might be the D (6 bases). The germline gives CDR1 SGHRS, CDR2 YFSETQ. The ends were cut back, 4 bases at V and 4 bases at J, with 24 bases in the middle. This CDR3 is built from 18 residues. The CDR3 DNA sequence: TGCGCCAGCAGCGGGAACCCCTTAAGGGCGGGGTTTTACAATGAGCAGTTCTTC. It codes for CASSGNPLRAGFYNEQFF.

V is TRBV19 and J is TRBJ2-1; 7 bases fit TRBD2. CDR3 length equals 17 residues. CDR1 LNHDA and CDR2 SQIVND come from the germline V gene (reference sequence). J lost 0 bases, V lost 5 bases, and 10 bases had no gene match. CDR3 in amino acids: CASSHQRGESSYNEQFF. Here the CDR3 DNA reads TGTGCCAGTAGTCACCAACGGGGGGAGAGCTCCTACAATGAGCAGTTCTTC.

This clone was seen a few times. The rearrangement links TRBV4-1 to TRBJ1-2; 7 nucleotides agree with TRBD1. V shed 4 bases and J 5 bases; nucleotides not matched to a gene: 4. Germline lookup yields CDR1 MGHRA and CDR2 YSYEKL. CDR3 size: 13 residues. CDR3 DNA: TGCGCCAGCAGCCCGACAGGGCGGTATGGCTACACCTTC. This codes for CASSPTGRYGYTF.

The chain employs TRBV5-1 and TRBJ2-1; D perhaps matches TRBD1 (5 bases). This CDR3 contains 12 residues. Per germline, CDR1 SGHRS and CDR2 YFSETQ. V lost 4 bases, J lost 14 bases, and 16 bases lay in between. The CDR3 here is CASSRQTDHKFF. The CDR3 DNA reads TGCGCCAGCAGCCGGCAGACAGATCATAAGTTCTTC.

J is TRBJ1-6 and V is TRBV7-2; maybe TRBD1 (5 bases). V shed 4 bases and J shed 9 bases, with 13 bases lying between them. This CDR3 contains 14 residues. CDR1 is SGHTA, CDR2 FQGNSA, per germline. In nucleotides, the CDR3 is TGTGCCAGCAGCTCTCAGGGTATGAGTTCACCCCTCCACTTT. It codes for CASSSQGMSSPLHF.

The chain has TRBV2 and TRBJ1-2, with 10 bases matching TRBD1. The CDR3 sequence is 14 residues long. Germline CDR1 SNHLY, CDR2 FYNNEI. J gave up 7 bases and V 6 bases, and 8 bases lay outside the gene matches. CDR3 DNA: TGTGCCAGCAGGGGAATCGGGACAGGGGTTGGCTACACCTTC. Amino acids: CASRGIGTGVGYTF.

This chain uses TRBV5-1 with TRBJ2-2, with 7 nucleotides matching TRBD1. Trimming cost V 3 bases and J 6 bases; bases outside gene matches: 8. This CDR3 region has 15 residues. Looked up from germline, CDR1 is SGHRS and CDR2 is YFSETQ. CDR3 DNA sequence: TGCGCCAGCAGCTCCCGACAGGGTGGGTCCGGGGAGCTGTTTTTT. Amino acids: CASSSRQGGSGELFF.

The V call is TRBV3-1 (or the pseudogene TRBV3-2), the J call TRBJ2-7, with 7 positions matching TRBD1. CDR1 LGHDT and CDR2 YNNKEL come from the germline V gene (reference sequence). CDR3 length: 13 amino acids. Trimming cost V 7 bases and J 2 bases; bases outside gene matches: 5. This CDR3 reads CASTLGTAYEQYF. CDR3 bases: TGTGCCAGCACTTTAGGGACAGCCTACGAGCAGTACTTC.

This chain connects TRBV5-1 to TRBJ2-3; TRBD2 agrees at 8 bases. Germline V CDR1 and CDR2: SGHRS, YFSETQ. The CDR3 is made up of 15 amino acids. J lost 4 bases, V lost 3 bases, and 7 bases had no gene match. CDR3 in amino acids: CASSSQAGAADTQYF. The CDR3 region has the DNA TGCGCCAGCAGCTCCCAAGCGGGGGCGGCAGATACGCAGTATTTT.

J is TRBJ2-7 and V is TRBV6-2 or TRBV6-3; 7 bases line up with TRBD2. CDR3 length: 15 amino acids. Germline CDR1 MNHEY, CDR2 SVGEGT. V was pared by 6 bases and J by 5 bases, with 13 bases of the junction left unmatched. The CDR3 nucleotides read TGTGCCAGCAGCCCTGGGATGGGAGGGGCCCACGAGCAGTACTTC. Its translation: CASSPGMGGAHEQYF.

By proportion, this clone is medium-sized. The chain couples TRBV6-6 to TRBJ2-7; possibly TRBD2 for D (6 bases). The length of the CDR3 is 14 residues. Trimming took 2 bases from V and 7 from J, leaving 15 bases between them. Germline CDR1 MNHNY, CDR2 SVGAGI (reference sequence). The CDR3 DNA is TGTGCCAGCAGTTACCGGCGGGACTCGGGAGAGCAGTACTTC. It codes for CASSYRRDSGEQYF.

The V call is TRBV19, the J call TRBJ1-2; D may be TRBD1 (6 bases). The CDR3 is 14 amino acids. V lost 7 bases and J lost 1, with 13 bases in between. The V gene's germline CDR1 is LNHDA and CDR2 SQIVND (reference sequence). The CDR3: CASNVQGHNYGYTF. The CDR3 region has the DNA TGTGCCAGTAACGTACAGGGCCATAACTATGGCTACACCTTC.

The count of this clone is one. V gene TRBV9 combines with J gene TRBJ2-2, with a weak D call TRBD1 (6 bases). Germline V CDR1 and CDR2: SGDLS, YYNGEE. This CDR3 comprises 18 residues. V was shortened by 3 bases and J by 0 bases, with 18 bases between the two germline ends. CDR3 region: CASSDRAPGASNTGELFF. As DNA, the CDR3 is TGTGCCAGCAGCGACCGGGCCCCAGGGGCATCGAACACCGGGGAGCTGTTTTTT.

The J gene is TRBJ2-5, the V gene TRBV19; tentatively, D is TRBD1 (6 bases). In germline, CDR1 is LNHDA, CDR2 SQIVND (reference sequence). The V end was cut by 6 bases, the J end by 7 bases, with 15 bases between. CDR3 length: 13 residues. CDR3 nucleotide sequence: TGTGCCAGTAGGGTTGTAGGACAGCGGACCCAGTACTTC. Protein: CASRVVGQRTQYF.

In nucleotides, the CDR3 is TGTGCCAGCAGTTCCCACCTGACTAGCGGGGCGGGGAATGAGCAGTTCTTC. It specifies CASSSHLTSGAGNEQFF. The J gene is TRBJ2-1, the V gene TRBV28; TRBD2 agrees at 11 bases. Trimming at V came to 4 bases and at J to 7 bases, leaving 12 bases not matched to a gene. The CDR3 covers 17 residues. Germline CDR1 MDHEN, CDR2 SYDVKM.